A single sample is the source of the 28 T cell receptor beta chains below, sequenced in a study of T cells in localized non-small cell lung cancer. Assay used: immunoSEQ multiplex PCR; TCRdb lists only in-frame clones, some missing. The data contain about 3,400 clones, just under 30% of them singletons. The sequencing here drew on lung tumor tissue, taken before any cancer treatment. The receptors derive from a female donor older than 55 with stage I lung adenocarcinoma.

In DNA form, the CDR3 reads TGTGCCAGCAGCGTAGCGACAGATACGCAGTATTTT. This sequence encodes CASSVATDTQYF. V usage is TRBV9 and J usage is TRBJ2-3; D is undetermined. This CDR3 has 12 residues. Trimming left V 0 bases short and J 3 bases short, with 2 bases between. The germline gives CDR1 SGDLS, CDR2 YYNGEE.

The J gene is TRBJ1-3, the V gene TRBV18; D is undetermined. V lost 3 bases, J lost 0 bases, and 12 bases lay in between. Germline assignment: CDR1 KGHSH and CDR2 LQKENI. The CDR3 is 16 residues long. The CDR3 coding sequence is TGTGCCAGCTCACCGTACGACTCTAGCTCTGGAAACACCATATATTTT. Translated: CASSPYDSSSGNTIYF.

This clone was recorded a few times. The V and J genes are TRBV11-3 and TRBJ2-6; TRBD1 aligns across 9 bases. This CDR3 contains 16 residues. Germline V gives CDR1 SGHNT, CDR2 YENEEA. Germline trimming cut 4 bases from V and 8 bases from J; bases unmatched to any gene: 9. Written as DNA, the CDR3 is TGTGCCAGCAGCTCAAGACCGGGACAGGGTACCAACGTCCTGACTTTC. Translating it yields CASSSRPGQGTNVLTF. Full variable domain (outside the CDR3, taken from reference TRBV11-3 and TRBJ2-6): EAGVVQSPRYKIIEKKQPVAFWCNPISGHNTLYWYLQNLGQGPELLIRYENEEAVDDSQLPKDRFSAERLKGVDSTLKIQPAELGDSAVYLCASSSRPGQGTNVLTFGAGSRLTVL.

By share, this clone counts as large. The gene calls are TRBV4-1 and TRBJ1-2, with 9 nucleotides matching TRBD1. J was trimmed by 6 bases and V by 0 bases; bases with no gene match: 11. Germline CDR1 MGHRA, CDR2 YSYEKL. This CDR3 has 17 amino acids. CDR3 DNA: TGCGCCAGCAGCCAAGATTGGGGCACAGGGGGCGCGGATGGCTACACCTTC. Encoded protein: CASSQDWGTGGADGYTF.

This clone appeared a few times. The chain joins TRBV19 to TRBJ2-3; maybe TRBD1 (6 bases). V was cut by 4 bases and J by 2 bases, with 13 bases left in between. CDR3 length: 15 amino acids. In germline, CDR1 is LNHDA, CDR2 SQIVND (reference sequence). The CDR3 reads CASSNTGKDTDTQYF. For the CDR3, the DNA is TGTGCCAGTAGTAATACAGGGAAGGACACAGATACGCAGTATTTT.

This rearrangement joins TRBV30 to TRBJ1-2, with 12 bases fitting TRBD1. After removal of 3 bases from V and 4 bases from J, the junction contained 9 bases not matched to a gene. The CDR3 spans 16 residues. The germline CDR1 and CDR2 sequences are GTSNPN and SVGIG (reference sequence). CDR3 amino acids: CAWSDTGTGGPYGYTF. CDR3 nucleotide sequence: TGTGCCTGGAGCGATACCGGGACAGGGGGCCCCTATGGCTACACCTTC.

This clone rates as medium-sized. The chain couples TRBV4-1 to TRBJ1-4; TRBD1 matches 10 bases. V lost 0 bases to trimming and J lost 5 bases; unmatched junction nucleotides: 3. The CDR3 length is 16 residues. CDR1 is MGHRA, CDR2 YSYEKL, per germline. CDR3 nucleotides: TGCGCCAGCAGCCAAGAGTCGGGACAGGGGAATGAAAAACTGTTTTTT. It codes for CASSQESGQGNEKLFF.

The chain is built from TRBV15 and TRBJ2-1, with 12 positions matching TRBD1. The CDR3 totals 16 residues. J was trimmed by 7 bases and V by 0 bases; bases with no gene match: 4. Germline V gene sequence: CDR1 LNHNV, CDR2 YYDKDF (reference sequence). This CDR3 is CATSRDGTGGGNEQFF. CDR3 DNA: TGTGCCACCAGCAGAGACGGGACAGGGGGCGGGAATGAGCAGTTCTTC.

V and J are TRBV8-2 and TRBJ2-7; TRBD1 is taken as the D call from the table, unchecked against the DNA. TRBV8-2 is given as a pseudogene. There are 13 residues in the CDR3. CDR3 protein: CASKQGGAYEQYF. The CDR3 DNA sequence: TGTGCCAGCAAACAGGGGGGGGCCTACGAGCAGTACTTC.

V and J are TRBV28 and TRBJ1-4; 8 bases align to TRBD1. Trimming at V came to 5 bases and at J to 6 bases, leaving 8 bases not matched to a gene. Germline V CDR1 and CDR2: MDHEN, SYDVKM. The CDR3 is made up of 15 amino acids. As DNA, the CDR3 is TGTGCCAGCAGTACCACAGGGGGGTCGGATGAAAAACTGTTTTTT. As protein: CASSTTGGSDEKLFF.

The CDR3 DNA reads TGTGCCGGGGGGGACAGGGGGAGCGCTGAAGCTTTCTTT. Its translation is CAGGDRGSAEAFF. This chain joins TRBV30 and TRBJ1-1; 11 bases fit TRBD1. Germline lookup yields CDR1 GTSNPN and CDR2 SVGIG (reference sequence). Trimming cost V 8 bases and J 6 bases; bases outside gene matches: 8. The CDR3 contains 13 residues.

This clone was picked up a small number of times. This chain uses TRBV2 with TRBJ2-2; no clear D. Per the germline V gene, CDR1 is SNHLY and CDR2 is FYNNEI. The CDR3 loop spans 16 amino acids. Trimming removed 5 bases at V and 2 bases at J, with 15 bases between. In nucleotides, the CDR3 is TGTGCCAGCAGTCAATCGTCGACTCTTAACACCGGGGAGCTGTTTTTT. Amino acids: CASSQSSTLNTGELFF.

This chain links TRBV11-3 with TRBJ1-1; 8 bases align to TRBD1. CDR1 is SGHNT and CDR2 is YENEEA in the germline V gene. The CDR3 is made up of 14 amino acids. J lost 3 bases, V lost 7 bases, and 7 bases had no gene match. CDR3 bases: TGTGCCAGCAAACAGGGGGGGCGGGACACTGAAGCTTTCTTT. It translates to CASKQGGRDTEAFF.

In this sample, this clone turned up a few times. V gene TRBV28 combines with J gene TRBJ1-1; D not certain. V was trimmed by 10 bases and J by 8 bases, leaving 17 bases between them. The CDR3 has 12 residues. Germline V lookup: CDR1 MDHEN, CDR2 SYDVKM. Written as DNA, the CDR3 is TGTGCCACCTCAAATCTGGGAAAAGAAGCTTTCTTT. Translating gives CATSNLGKEAFF. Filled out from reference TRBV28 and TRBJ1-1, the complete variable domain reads DVKVTQSSRYLVKRTGEKVFLECVQDMDHENMFWYRQDPGLGLRLIYFSYDVKMKEKGDIPEGYSVSREKKERFSLILESASTNQTSMYLCATSNLGKEAFFGQGTRLTVV.

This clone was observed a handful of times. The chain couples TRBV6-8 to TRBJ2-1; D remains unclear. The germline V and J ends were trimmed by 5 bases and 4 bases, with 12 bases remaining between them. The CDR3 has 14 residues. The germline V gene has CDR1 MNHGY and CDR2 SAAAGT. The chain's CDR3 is CASSPDGDYNEQFF. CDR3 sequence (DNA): TGTGCCAGCAGTCCGGACGGAGATTACAATGAGCAGTTCTTC.

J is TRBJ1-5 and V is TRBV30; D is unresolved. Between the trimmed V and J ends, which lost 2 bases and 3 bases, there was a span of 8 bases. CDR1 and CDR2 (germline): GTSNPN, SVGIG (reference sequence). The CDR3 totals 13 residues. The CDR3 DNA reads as TGTGCCTGGAGTAATGGGAACAATCAGCCCCAGCATTTT. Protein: CAWSNGNNQPQHF. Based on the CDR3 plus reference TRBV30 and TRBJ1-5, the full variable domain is SQTIHQWPATLVQPVGSPLSLECTVEGTSNPNLYWYRQAAGRGLQLLFYSVGIGQISSEVPQNLSASRPQDRQFILSSKKLLLSDSGFYLCAWSNGNNQPQHFGDGTRLSIL.

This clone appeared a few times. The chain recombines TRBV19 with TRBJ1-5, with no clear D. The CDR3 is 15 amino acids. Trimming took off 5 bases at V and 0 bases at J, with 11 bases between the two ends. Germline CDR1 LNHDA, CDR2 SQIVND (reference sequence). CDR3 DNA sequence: TGTGCCAGTAGTCGAGCCTTTTATAGCAATCAGCCCCAGCATTTT. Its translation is CASSRAFYSNQPQHF. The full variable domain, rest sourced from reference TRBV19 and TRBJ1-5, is DGGITQSPKYLFRKEGQNVTLSCEQNLNHDAMYWYRQDPGQGLRLIYYSQIVNDFQKGDIAEGYSVSREKKESFPLTVTSAQKNPTAFYLCASSRAFYSNQPQHFGDGTRLSIL.

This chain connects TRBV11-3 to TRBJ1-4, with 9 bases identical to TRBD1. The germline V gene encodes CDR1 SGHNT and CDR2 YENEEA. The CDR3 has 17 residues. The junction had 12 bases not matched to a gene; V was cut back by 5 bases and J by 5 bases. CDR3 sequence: CASSPRAGQGLNEKLFF. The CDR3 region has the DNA TGTGCCAGCAGCCCACGAGCCGGACAGGGGTTGAATGAAAAACTGTTTTTT.

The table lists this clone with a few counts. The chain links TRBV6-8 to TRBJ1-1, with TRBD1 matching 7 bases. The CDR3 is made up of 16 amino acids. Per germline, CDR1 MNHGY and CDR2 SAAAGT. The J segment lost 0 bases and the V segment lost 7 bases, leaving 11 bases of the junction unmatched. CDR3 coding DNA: TGTGCCAGCATCAGACAGGGCATGGGGATGAACACTGAAGCTTTCTTT. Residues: CASIRQGMGMNTEAFF.

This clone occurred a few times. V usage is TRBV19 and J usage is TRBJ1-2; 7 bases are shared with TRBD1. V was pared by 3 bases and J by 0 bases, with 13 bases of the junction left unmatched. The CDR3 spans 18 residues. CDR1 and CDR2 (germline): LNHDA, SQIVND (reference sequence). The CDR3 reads CASSIPIRTGETNYGYTF. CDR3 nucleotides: TGTGCCAGTAGTATTCCTATTAGGACAGGCGAAACTAACTATGGCTACACCTTC.

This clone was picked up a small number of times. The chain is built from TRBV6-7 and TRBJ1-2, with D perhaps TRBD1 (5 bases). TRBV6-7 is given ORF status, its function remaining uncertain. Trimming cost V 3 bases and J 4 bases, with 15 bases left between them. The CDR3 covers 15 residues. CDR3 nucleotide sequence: TGTGCCAGCAGTTATTGCTGGGGGGACTTCTATGGCTACACCTTC. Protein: CASSYCWGDFYGYTF.

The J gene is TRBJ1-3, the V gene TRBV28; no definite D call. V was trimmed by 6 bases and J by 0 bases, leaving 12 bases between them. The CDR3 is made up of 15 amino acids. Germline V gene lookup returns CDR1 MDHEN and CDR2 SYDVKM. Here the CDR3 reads CASRADGNSGNTIYF. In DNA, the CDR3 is TGTGCCAGCAGAGCTGACGGCAACTCTGGAAACACCATATATTTT. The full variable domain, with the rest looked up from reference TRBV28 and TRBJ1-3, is DVKVTQSSRYLVKRTGEKVFLECVQDMDHENMFWYRQDPGLGLRLIYFSYDVKMKEKGDIPEGYSVSREKKERFSLILESASTNQTSMYLCASRADGNSGNTIYFGEGSWLTVV.

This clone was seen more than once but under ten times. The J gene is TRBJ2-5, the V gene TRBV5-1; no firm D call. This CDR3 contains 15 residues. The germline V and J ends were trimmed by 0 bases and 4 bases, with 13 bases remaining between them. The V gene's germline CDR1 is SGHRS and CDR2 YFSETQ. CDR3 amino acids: CASSLVGRSVETQYF. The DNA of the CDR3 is TGCGCCAGCAGCTTGGTGGGCAGGAGTGTAGAGACCCAGTACTTC. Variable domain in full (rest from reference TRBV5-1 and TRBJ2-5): KAGVTQTPRYLIKTRGQQVTLSCSPISGHRSVSWYQQTPGQGLQFLFEYFSETQRNKGNFPGRFSGRQFSNSRSEMNVSTLELGDSALYLCASSLVGRSVETQYFGPGTRLLVL.

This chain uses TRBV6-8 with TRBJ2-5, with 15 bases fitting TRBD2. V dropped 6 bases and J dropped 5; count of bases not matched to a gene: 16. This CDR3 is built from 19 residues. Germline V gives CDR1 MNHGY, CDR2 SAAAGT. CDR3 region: CASRHRTSGGARAQETQYF. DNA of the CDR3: TGTGCCAGCAGGCATAGGACTAGCGGGGGGGCAAGGGCCCAGGAGACCCAGTACTTC.

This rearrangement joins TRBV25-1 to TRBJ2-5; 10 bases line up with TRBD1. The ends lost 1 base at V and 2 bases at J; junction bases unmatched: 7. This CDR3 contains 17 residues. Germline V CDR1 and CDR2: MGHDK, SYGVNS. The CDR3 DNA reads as TGTGCCAGCAGTGAATTTTACGGACAGGGGGGACAAGAGACCCAGTACTTC. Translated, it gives CASSEFYGQGGQETQYF.

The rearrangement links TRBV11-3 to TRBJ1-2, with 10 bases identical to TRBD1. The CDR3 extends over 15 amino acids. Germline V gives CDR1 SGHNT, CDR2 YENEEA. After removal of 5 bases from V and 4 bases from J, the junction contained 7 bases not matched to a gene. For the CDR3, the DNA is TGTGCCAGCAGCCCCCAGGACAGGGGGAGCTATGGCTACACCTTC. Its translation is CASSPQDRGSYGYTF.

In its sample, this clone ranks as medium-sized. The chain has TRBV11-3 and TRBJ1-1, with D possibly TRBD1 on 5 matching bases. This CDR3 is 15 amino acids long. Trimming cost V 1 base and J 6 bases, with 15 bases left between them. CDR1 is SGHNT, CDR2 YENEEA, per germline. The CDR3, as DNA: TGTGCCAGCAGCTTAGGAGGCAGGGCTTCGGCTGAAGCTTTCTTT. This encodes CASSLGGRASAEAFF. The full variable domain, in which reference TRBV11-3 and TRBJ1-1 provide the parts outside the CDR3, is EAGVVQSPRYKIIEKKQPVAFWCNPISGHNTLYWYLQNLGQGPELLIRYENEEAVDDSQLPKDRFSAERLKGVDSTLKIQPAELGDSAVYLCASSLGGRASAEAFFGQGTRLTVV.

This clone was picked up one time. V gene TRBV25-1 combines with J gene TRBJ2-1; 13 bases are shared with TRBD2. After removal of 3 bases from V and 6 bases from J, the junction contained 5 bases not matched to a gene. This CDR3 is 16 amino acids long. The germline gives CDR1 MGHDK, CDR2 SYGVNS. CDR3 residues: CASSETSGGMGNEQFF. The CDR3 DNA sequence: TGTGCCAGCAGTGAGACTAGCGGGGGGATGGGCAATGAGCAGTTCTTC.